These 22 T cell receptor beta chains share one sample of origin, sequenced in a study of blood T cells in healthy people across ages. Together with a sample-barcoded 5' primer, a J-beta primer mix was included in a second PCR lasting roughly 6 to 12 cycles. Each CDR3 protein is one row after TCRdb ran MiXCR on the 5' RACE reads. The sample contains under 1,000,000 distinct CDR3 sequences, approximately 35% of which appear only once. The sample consisted of blood. The receptors stem from a man between 18 and 29 years old in good health.

The chain joins TRBV6-2 or TRBV6-3 to TRBJ1-2; D not certain. CDR1 MNHEY and CDR2 SVGEGT come from the germline V gene. CDR3 length equals 15 residues. Trimming took off 5 bases at V and 3 bases at J, with 16 bases between the two ends. The CDR3: CASSHWEIHHYGYTF. The CDR3 coding sequence is TGTGCCAGCAGTCATTGGGAAATACACCACTATGGCTACACCTTC.

The chain has TRBV12-3 or TRBV12-4 and TRBJ2-3; 9 nucleotides agree with TRBD1. CDR3 length: 14 amino acids. The V gene end was trimmed by 4 bases and the J gene end by 8 bases; junction bases not matched to a gene: 7. CDR3 coding DNA: TGTGCCAGCAGTTCCGTGACAGGGGGAGGTACGCAGTATTTT. Translating it yields CASSSVTGGGTQYF.

The chain couples TRBV18 to TRBJ1-3; the D is unclear. CDR3 size: 13 residues. CDR1 and CDR2 (germline): KGHSH, LQKENI. Trimming removed 8 bases at V and 3 bases at J, with 11 bases between. CDR3 loop: CASQTSYGNTIYF. Written as DNA, the CDR3 is TGTGCCAGCCAAACGTCTTATGGAAACACCATATATTTT.

In its sample, this clonotype was seen a few times. Compared with germline, one end of the junction differs, possibly owing to a read error. This chain links TRBV12-3 or TRBV12-4 with TRBJ1-5; 7 bases map to TRBD1. CDR3 size: 15 residues. The CDR3 sequence is CASSKTGQLNRPQHF. In nucleotides, the CDR3 is TGTGCCAGCAGTAAAACGGGACAGCTCAATCGGCCCCAGCATTTT.

The chain links TRBV10-3 to TRBJ2-3; 9 nucleotides align to TRBD1. Germline CDR1 is ENHRY and CDR2 is SYGVKD. The junction had 13 bases not matched to a gene; V was cut back by 4 bases and J by 2 bases. The CDR3 is 18 residues long. The CDR3 sequence is CAISGPTGQGIITDTQYF. In DNA form, the CDR3 reads TGTGCCATCAGTGGCCCCACGGGACAGGGAATAATCACAGATACGCAGTATTTT.

CDR3 sequence reads: CSARMNTEAFF. The CDR3 DNA sequence: TGCAGTGCTAGAATGAACACTGAAGCTTTCTTT. The V gene is TRBV20-1, the J gene TRBJ1-1; D is unclear. This CDR3 contains 11 residues. The germline V and J ends were trimmed by 2 bases and 0 bases, with 1 base remaining between them. Per germline, CDR1 DFQATT and CDR2 SNEGSKA (reference sequence).

The chain links TRBV4-2 to TRBJ2-5; D remains unclear. Trimming cost V 0 bases and J 3 bases, with 11 bases left between them. This CDR3 comprises 15 residues. CDR1 LGHNA and CDR2 YNFKEQ come from the germline V gene. The CDR3 nucleotides are TGTGCCAGCAGCCAAGAGCCAGCGAGAGAAGAGACCCAGTACTTC. This gives the protein CASSQEPAREETQYF.

This clonotype was counted only a few times. This chain joins TRBV4-3 and TRBJ2-6; no clear D gene. The germline V and J ends were trimmed by 0 bases and 0 bases, with 12 bases remaining between them. The CDR3 spans 18 residues. Germline CDR1 and CDR2: LGHNA and YSLEER. CDR3 in amino acids: CASSQDRPAHSGANVLTF. CDR3 coding DNA: TGCGCCAGCAGCCAAGATCGACCGGCCCACTCTGGGGCCAACGTCCTGACTTTC.

J is TRBJ2-2 and V is TRBV4-3; possibly TRBD1 or TRBD2 for D (5 bases each). Germline assignment: CDR1 LGHNA and CDR2 YSLEER. V lost 3 bases and J lost 4, with 15 bases in between. The CDR3 is 16 residues long. The CDR3 reads CASSQGDTRGTGELFF. CDR3 DNA sequence: TGCGCCAGCAGCCAGGGCGATACTAGGGGCACCGGGGAGCTGTTTTTT.

The chain combines TRBV30 with TRBJ2-1; either TRBD1 or TRBD2 may fit D (6 bases each). The DNA matches TRBJ2-7 better at its end, which makes the J call doubtful. The CDR3 totals 14 residues. CDR1 is GTSNPN and CDR2 is SVGIG in the germline V gene (reference sequence). As DNA, the CDR3 is TGTGCCTGGAGTGGGTGGGGGGCCGGGAATGAGCAGTACTTC. This sequence encodes CAWSGWGAGNEQYF.

This chain links TRBV5-6 with TRBJ2-7; D is undetermined. V was clipped by 0 bases and J by 6 bases, with 16 bases between them. Per germline, CDR1 SGHDT and CDR2 YYEEEE. The CDR3 sequence is 15 residues long. CDR3 amino acids: CASSLGTSFFGEQYF. DNA for the CDR3: TGTGCCAGCAGCTTGGGAACCTCCTTCTTTGGCGAGCAGTACTTC.

This clonotype was detected a few times. V usage is TRBV6-2 or TRBV6-3 and J usage is TRBJ1-6; 8 nucleotides line up with TRBD1. CDR1 and CDR2 from the germline V gene are MNHEY and SVGEGT. The trim removed 2 bases at V and 9 bases at J, leaving 6 bases unmatched. The CDR3 extends over 15 amino acids. CDR3 sequence (DNA): TGTGCCAGCAGTTACGGGGCAGGGGGCAGTTCACCCCTCCACTTT. This codes for CASSYGAGGSSPLHF.

This clonotype was seen once. The V and J genes are TRBV12-3 or TRBV12-4 and TRBJ2-6; D not certain. The length of the CDR3 is 14 residues. Between the trimmed V and J ends, which lost 7 bases and 2 bases, there was a span of 9 bases. The chain's CDR3 is CASNQEAGANVLTF. The CDR3, as DNA: TGTGCCAGCAATCAGGAAGCTGGGGCCAACGTCCTGACTTTC.

A remark on this clonotype: The junction departs from germline at one end; a sequencing error may be responsible. The chain carries TRBV7-3 and TRBJ1-2, with D possibly being TRBD1 (6 bases). Germline V gene lookup returns CDR1 SGHTA and CDR2 FQGTGA. This CDR3 comprises 16 residues. In DNA form, the CDR3 reads TGTGCCAGCAACTTAACGTCTGCAGGGGAGGTCTATGGCTACACCTTC. Its translation: CASNLTSAGEVYGYTF.

V and J are TRBV6-2 or TRBV6-3 and TRBJ1-5; D might be TRBD1 (6 bases). From germline, CDR1 is MNHEY and CDR2 SVGEGT. V was pared by 6 bases and J by 1 base, with 10 bases between. This CDR3 is 14 amino acids long. The CDR3 nucleotides are TGTGCCAGCAGACCTGACAGGAGCAATCAGCCCCAGCATTTT. Residues: CASRPDRSNQPQHF.

The chain employs TRBV5-1 and TRBJ2-1; D not resolved. With 0 bases removed from V and 10 bases from J, the gap between germline ends came to 14 bases. Germline CDR1 reads SGHRS; CDR2 reads YFSETQ. The CDR3 contains 14 residues. CDR3 loop: CASSLGAGFGEQFF. The CDR3 DNA reads TGCGCCAGCAGCTTGGGGGCAGGATTTGGGGAGCAGTTCTTC.

The rearrangement links TRBV4-3 to TRBJ2-7, with D possibly matching TRBD1 (6 bases). There are 15 residues in the CDR3. V was clipped by 4 bases and J by 3 bases, with 16 bases between them. CDR1 is LGHNA, CDR2 YSLEER, per germline. The CDR3 region is CASSLGIQGSYEQYF. The CDR3, as DNA: TGCGCCAGCAGCCTAGGAATACAGGGTAGCTACGAGCAGTACTTC.

This clonotype was counted a few times. The genes are TRBV20-1 and TRBJ1-2; tentative D call: TRBD1 (5 bases). The length of the CDR3 is 14 residues. The V and J ends lost 1 base and 4 bases respectively, with 13 bases between them. The V gene's germline CDR1 is DFQATT and CDR2 SNEGSKA (reference sequence). Written as DNA, the CDR3 is TGCAGTGCTAGAGGCGGGGGGTGGGGCTATGGCTACACCTTC. Translation gives CSARGGGWGYGYTF.

The V gene is TRBV14, the J gene TRBJ2-1; possibly TRBD2 for D (5 bases). The CDR3 loop spans 14 amino acids. The V and J ends lost 3 bases and 9 bases respectively, with 15 bases between them. CDR1 is SGHDN, CDR2 FVKESK, per germline. CDR3 nucleotides: TGTGCCAGCAGCCATTGGACGGGAAGCATTGAGCAGTTCTTC. This translates into CASSHWTGSIEQFF.

V and J are TRBV11-2 and TRBJ2-1; a possible D gene is TRBD2 (5 bases). Germline lookup yields CDR1 SGHAT and CDR2 FQNNGV. The CDR3 is 16 residues long. V lost 4 bases to trimming and J lost 4 bases, with 17 bases between them. CDR3 DNA: TGTGCCAGCAGCTCTCGGGTGGGGAGTACTTACAATGAGCAGTTCTTC. Protein: CASSSRVGSTYNEQFF.

Points on this clonotype: A much larger clone lies a single base off, so this may be a read error. This chain joins TRBV5-1 and TRBJ1-2; TRBD1 might be the D (5 bases). The CDR3 has 13 residues. Germline-derived CDR1 and CDR2 are SGHRS and YFSETQ. The CDR3 here is CANSEPGYDGYTF. CDR3 coding DNA: TGCGCCAACAGCGAACCAGGGTACGACGGCTACACCTTC.

This clonotype was recorded once. The V and J genes are TRBV9 and TRBJ2-5; no reliable D call. V was clipped by 0 bases and J by 11 bases, with 11 bases between them. The CDR3 covers 12 residues. The germline V gene has CDR1 SGDLS and CDR2 YYNGEE. This chain's CDR3 is CASSVADNEQYF. As DNA, the CDR3 is TGTGCCAGCAGCGTAGCCGACAATGAGCAGTACTTC.